Below are 7 T cell receptor beta chains sequenced from a single sample in a study of T cell responses to AZD1222 COVID-19 vaccine. Some clones are missing from TCRdb's copy, which holds only in-frame ones; the method was immunoSEQ multiplex PCR. Of approximately 170,000 clones in the sample, approximately 92% were seen once. The specimen comprised peripheral blood, sampled on day 0 of AZD1222 vaccination. These receptors all stem from an adult in good health.

The chain carries TRBV24-1 and TRBJ1-5, with 7 positions matching TRBD1. With V trimmed by 7 bases and J by 0 bases, 14 bases remained unmatched. The CDR3 covers 18 residues. Germline V gene sequence: CDR1 KGHDR, CDR2 SFDVKD. The CDR3 reads CATSGRDSETYSNQPQHF. CDR3 coding DNA: TGTGCCACCAGCGGCCGGGACAGCGAAACTTATAGCAATCAGCCCCAGCATTTT.

This clone was detected only once. The chain couples TRBV12-3 or TRBV12-4 to TRBJ1-5; D uncertain. The CDR3 runs 12 residues. Trimming cost V 5 bases and J 4 bases, with 6 bases left between them. The CDR3 region is CASSGPNQPQHF. The CDR3 nucleotides read TGTGCCAGCAGTGGACCAAATCAGCCCCAGCATTTT.

This chain uses TRBV9 with TRBJ1-2; D gene uncertain. The CDR3 length is 12 residues. The germline CDR1 and CDR2 sequences are SGDLS and YYNGEE. The V gene lost 0 bases and the J gene lost 4 bases, with 4 bases spanning the gap. CDR3 nucleotide sequence: TGTGCCAGCAGCGTAGGAGGCTATGGCTACACCTTC. This sequence encodes CASSVGGYGYTF.

The sample holds one count of this clone. The chain uses TRBV2 and TRBJ1-5; D may be TRBD1 (6 bases). The CDR3 is made up of 16 amino acids. The germline gives CDR1 SNHLY, CDR2 FYNNEI. Trimming took 4 bases from V and 0 from J, leaving 13 bases between them. CDR3 nucleotides: TGTGCCAGCAGTGGCACAGGGATTTATAGCAATCAGCCCCAGCATTTT. Protein product: CASSGTGIYSNQPQHF.

The chain carries TRBV28 and TRBJ1-1; perhaps TRBD1 as D (5 bases). This CDR3 is built from 13 residues. Germline V CDR1 and CDR2: MDHEN, SYDVKM. V was clipped by 8 bases and J by 0 bases, with 10 bases between them. The CDR3 nucleotides are TGTGCCAGCCATGGGACGGTGAACACTGAAGCTTTCTTT. Amino acids: CASHGTVNTEAFF.

The V call is TRBV27, the J call TRBJ2-7; 8 nucleotides agree with TRBD1. This CDR3 comprises 15 residues. The V and J ends lost 4 bases and 5 bases, in that order; junction bases with no gene match: 10. Germline CDR1 is MNHEY and CDR2 is SMNVEV (reference sequence). The CDR3: CASSSPWTGMDEQYF. CDR3 in DNA: TGTGCCAGCAGTTCCCCCTGGACAGGGATGGACGAGCAGTACTTC.

The genes are TRBV29-1 and TRBJ2-2, with TRBD1 as a possible D gene (6 bases). CDR1 and CDR2 (germline): SQVTM, ANQGSEA. This CDR3 is 14 amino acids long. Trimming stripped 5 bases from V and 2 bases from J, with 12 bases between. CDR3 amino acids: CSVLARGNTGELFF. Written as DNA, the CDR3 is TGCAGCGTTCTTGCCAGGGGAAACACCGGGGAGCTGTTTTTT.